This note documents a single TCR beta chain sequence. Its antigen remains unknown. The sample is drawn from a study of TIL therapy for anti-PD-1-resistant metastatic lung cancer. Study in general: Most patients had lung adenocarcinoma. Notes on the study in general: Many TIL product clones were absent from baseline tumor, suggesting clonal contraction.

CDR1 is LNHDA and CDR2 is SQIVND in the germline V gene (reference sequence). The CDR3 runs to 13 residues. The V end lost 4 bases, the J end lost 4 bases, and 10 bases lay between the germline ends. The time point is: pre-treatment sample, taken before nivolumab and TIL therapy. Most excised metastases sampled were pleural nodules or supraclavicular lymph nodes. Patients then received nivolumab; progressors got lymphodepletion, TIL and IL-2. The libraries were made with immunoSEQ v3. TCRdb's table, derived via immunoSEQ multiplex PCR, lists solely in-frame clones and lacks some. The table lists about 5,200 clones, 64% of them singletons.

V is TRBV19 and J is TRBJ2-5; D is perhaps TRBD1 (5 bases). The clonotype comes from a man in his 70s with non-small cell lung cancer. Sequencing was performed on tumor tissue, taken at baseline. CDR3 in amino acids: CASSTRDLETQYF. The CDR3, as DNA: TGTGCCAGTAGTACCAGGGATCTAGAGACCCAGTACTTC.